A single sample is the source of the 2 T cell receptor beta chains below, sequenced in a study of blood T cell repertoires in COVID-19. Data came from immunoSEQ multiplex PCR; TCRdb stores just in-frame clones and leaves some out. The sample holds roughly 150,000 clones, 65% to 90% seen once. Material for sequencing was peripheral blood. The receptors originated from a woman between 45 and 65 years old with acute or convalescent COVID-19.

This clone occurred a few times. The rearrangement joins TRBV18 to TRBJ2-2; 8 positions match TRBD2. The CDR3 covers 19 residues. V shed 3 bases, J shed 0 bases, and the junction held 12 bases outside the gene matches. CDR1 is KGHSH and CDR2 is LQKENI in the germline V gene. This CDR3 is CASSPMYSSGASNTGELFF. The CDR3 region has the DNA TGTGCCAGCTCACCTATGTATAGTAGCGGGGCCTCGAACACCGGGGAGCTGTTTTTT.

The chain's CDR3 is CASSVGSSIETQYF. The CDR3 DNA reads TGTGCCAGCAGCGTAGGTAGCTCTATCGAGACCCAGTACTTC. The V call is TRBV9, the J call TRBJ2-5; D is unresolved. Germline V gene sequence: CDR1 SGDLS, CDR2 YYNGEE. The CDR3 has 14 amino acids. V was shortened by 0 bases and J by 5 bases, with 11 bases between the two germline ends.